This T cell receptor beta chain was identified in a study of shared clonotypes between healthy human individuals (TCRdb year 2020). Turning to the overall study: Two women and three men aged 18 to 49 years were included in the cohort. For each donor, CD4 naive and CD4 memory were each run on three plates, CD8 naive on two plates, and CD8 memory on one plate. To estimate repertoire size and how much clonotypes are shared between individuals, the study performed deep sequencing of blood TCR repertoires from about five healthy adults. Libraries were prepared and TCR repertoires were sequenced by different laboratories using diverse techniques, in order to increase sequencing depth and limit assay-specific biases. Between about 0.8 and 8.9 billion PBMCs per donor were obtained by leukapheresis.

A note on this clone: The antigen it binds to is not known. The input lacks base qualities; no much larger clone sits a single base away.

Overall study results and their limits: Higher generation probabilities were observed for clonotypes shared by all four sorted-subset donors than for non-shared clonotypes. Sampling was restricted to blood, and TCR repertoires in tissue are likely to differ from TCR repertoires in blood. When a few donors were compared, the shared fraction of clonotypes was about 5% for naive CD4, around 3.6% for naive CD8, 2.3% for memory CD4, and under 0.5% for memory CD8. The genetic and exposure-history diversity represented was limited by the small number of donors. Naive subsets generally had larger estimated clonotype richness than memory subsets. Based on pairwise subsampling, the degree of clonotype sharing among donors was expected to be affected by sequencing depth. Rarefaction of sorted-subset datasets indicated incomplete sequencing despite the large sequencing depth.

Per the germline V gene (reference sequence), GTSNPN is the CDR1 and SVGIG is the CDR2. CDR3 length: 15 amino acids, cysteine to phenylalanine. Only CDR3 DNA remains: 45 bases, in frame from the first base. Compared with germline, V lacks 5 bases and J lacks 1 base; bases without a gene match: 5. The donors were healthy, HIV-negative adults who had no recently reported acute infections or vaccinations. Only Caucasian adults living in Nashville, Tennessee, USA were represented among the donors. CD4+ T cells were enriched through magnetic negative selection, after which naive cells were positively selected on CD45RA and the remaining negative fraction served as the memory subset. Blood was obtained by leukapheresis, after which PBMCs were separated by Ficoll-Histopaque density gradient centrifugation and cryopreserved in liquid nitrogen vapor phase. Purity and quantity of every magnetically sorted T cell population were checked by analytical flow cytometry. From each sorted fraction, genomic DNA was isolated and quantified by UV absorbance on a Nanodrop 2000c.

TCR CDR3 regions were amplified from genomic DNA by multiplex PCR using the deep immunoSEQ assay. For each cell subset, the extracted genomic DNA was distributed evenly across all wells of several immunoSEQ 96-well plates, and each plate served as one replicate. For sorted subsets, each replicate PCR was loaded with roughly 0.2 ug genomic DNA, equivalent to roughly 30,000 T cell genomes. The purified libraries were quantified using a Qubit 3.0 fluorometer, sized with a Bioanalyzer 2100, and then quantified again using the KAPA Library Quantification kit. Each immunoSEQ 96-well plate was sequenced on its own single-read 150-cycle Illumina NextSeq 550 flow cell. The authors processed their data as follows. The immunoSEQ output contained only junctional sequences without quality scores, so filtering could not match that applied to full-length reads. To assign V/J genes and CDR3, sequences were annotated using PyIR, a Python wrapper for IgBLAST v1.9, with IMGT germline references. Reads were removed for weak V/J assignments (E-value above 1e-6), missing CDR3, stop codons, out-of-frame junctions, or ambiguous translated residues. V3J clonotypes were defined as sequences sharing the same inferred V gene, J gene, and CDR3 amino acid sequence. The percentage overlap between two repertoires was calculated by dividing the number of shared unique clonotypes by the size of the smaller repertoire. Three approaches were used to assess repertoire richness: RTK rarefaction, the Chao1 estimator, and Recon v2.1 estimates of unobserved clonotypes. Generation probabilities were computed with OLGA for all TCRbeta clonotypes obtained by the gDNA method from several donors. In its TCRdb copy, this immuneACCESS table keeps in-frame sequences only and misses some clones. Where compared with another copy, unresolved V genes explain less than half of these, and the others have no known cause. V and J calls and clone size are given by that table; D and trimming were obtained from the DNA. The sample table lists around 750,000 clones, less than 85% of them with a count of one. The ten largest clones add up to under 2% of the sample.

This receptor was taken from a woman aged 25 to 39 in good health. The chain joins TRBV30 to TRBJ2-1; TRBD2 aligns with 10 central bases. Sequenced: memory CD4+ T cells sorted from blood. The cell subset or site label for this specimen denotes: CD45RA-negative fraction. At the DNA level, the sequence is TGTGCCTGGTCCCCACTAGCGGGGTCCTACAATGAGCAGTTCTTC. Its product reads: CAWSPLAGSYNEQFF.